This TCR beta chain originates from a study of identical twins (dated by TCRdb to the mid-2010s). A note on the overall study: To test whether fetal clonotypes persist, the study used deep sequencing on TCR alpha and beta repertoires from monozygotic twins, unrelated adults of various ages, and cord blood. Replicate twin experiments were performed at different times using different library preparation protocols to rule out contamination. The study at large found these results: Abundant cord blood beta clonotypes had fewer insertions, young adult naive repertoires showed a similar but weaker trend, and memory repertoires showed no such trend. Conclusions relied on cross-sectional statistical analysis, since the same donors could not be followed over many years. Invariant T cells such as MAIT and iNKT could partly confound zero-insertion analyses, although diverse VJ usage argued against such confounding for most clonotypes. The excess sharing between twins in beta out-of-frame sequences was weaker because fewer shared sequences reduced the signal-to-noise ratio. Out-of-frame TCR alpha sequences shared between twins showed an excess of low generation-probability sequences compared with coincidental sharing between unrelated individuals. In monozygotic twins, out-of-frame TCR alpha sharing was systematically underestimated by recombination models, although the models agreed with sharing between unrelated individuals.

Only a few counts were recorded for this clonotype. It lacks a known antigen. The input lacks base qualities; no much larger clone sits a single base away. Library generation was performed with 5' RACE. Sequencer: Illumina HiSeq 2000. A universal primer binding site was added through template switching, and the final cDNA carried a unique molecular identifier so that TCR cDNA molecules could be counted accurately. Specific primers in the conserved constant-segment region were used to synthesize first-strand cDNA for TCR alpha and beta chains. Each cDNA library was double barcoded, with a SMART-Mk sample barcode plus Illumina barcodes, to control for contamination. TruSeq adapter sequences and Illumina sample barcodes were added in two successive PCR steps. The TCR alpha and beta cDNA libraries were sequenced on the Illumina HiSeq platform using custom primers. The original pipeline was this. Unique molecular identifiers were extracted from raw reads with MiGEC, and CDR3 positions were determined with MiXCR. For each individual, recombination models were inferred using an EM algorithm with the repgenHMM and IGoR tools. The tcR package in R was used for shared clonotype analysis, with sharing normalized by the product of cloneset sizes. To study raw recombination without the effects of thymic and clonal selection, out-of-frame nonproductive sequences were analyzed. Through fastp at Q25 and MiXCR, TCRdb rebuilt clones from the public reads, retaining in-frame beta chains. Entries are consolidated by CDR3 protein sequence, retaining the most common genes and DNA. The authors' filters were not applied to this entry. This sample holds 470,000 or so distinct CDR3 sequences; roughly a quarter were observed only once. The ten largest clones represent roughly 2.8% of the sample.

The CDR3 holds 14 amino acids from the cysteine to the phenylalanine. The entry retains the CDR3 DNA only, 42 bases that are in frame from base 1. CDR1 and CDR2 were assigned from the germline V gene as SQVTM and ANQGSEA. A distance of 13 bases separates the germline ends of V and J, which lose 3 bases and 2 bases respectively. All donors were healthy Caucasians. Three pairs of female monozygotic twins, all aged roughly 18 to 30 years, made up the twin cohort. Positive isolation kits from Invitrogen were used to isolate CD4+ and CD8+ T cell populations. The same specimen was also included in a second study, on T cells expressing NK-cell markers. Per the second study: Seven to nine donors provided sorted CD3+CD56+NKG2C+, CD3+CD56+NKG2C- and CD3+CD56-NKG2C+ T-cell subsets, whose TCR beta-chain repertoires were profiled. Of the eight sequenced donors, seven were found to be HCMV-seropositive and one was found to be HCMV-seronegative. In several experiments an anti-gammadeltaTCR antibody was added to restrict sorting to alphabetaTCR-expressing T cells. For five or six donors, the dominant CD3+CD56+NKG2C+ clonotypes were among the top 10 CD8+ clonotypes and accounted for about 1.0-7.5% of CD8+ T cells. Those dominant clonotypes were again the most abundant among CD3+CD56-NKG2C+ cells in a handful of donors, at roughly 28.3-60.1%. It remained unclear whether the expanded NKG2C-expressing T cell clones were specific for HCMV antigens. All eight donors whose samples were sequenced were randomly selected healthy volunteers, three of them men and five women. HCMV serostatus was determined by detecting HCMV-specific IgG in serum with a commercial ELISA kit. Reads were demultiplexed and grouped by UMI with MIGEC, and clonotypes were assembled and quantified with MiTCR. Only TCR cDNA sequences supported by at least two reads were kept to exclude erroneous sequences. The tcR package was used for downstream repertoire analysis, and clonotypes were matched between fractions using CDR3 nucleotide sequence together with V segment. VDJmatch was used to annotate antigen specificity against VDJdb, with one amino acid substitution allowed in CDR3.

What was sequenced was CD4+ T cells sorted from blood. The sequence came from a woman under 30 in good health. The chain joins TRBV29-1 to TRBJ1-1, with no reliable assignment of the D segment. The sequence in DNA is TGCAGCGTTGATCCGGCCACTTCAAACACTGAAGCTTTCTTT. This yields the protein CSVDPATSNTEAFF.